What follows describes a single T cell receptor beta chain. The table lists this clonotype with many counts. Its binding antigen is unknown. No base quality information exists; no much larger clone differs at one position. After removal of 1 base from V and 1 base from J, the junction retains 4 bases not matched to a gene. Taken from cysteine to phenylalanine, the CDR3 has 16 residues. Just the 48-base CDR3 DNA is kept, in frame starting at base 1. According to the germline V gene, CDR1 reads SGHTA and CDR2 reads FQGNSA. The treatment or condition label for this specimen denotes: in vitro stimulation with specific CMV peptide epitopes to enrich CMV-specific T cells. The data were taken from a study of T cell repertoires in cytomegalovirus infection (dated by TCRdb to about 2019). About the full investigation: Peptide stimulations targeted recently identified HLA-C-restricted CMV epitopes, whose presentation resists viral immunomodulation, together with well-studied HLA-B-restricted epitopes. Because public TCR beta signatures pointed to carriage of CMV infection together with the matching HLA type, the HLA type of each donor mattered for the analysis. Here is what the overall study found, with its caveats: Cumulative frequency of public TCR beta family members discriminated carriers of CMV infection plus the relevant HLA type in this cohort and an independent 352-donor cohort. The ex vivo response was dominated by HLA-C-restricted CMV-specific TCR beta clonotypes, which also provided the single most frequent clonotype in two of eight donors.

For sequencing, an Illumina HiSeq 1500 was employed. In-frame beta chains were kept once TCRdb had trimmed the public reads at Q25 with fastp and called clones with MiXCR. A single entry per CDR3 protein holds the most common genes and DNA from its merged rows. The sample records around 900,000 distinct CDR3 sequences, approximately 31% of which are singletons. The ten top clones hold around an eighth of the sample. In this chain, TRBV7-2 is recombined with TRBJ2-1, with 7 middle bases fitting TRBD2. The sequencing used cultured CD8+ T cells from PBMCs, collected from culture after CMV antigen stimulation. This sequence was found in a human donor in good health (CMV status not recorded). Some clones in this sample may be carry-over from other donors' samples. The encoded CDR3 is CASSLGDGGSYNEQFF. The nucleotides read TGTGCCAGCAGCTTAGGGGACGGGGGGTCCTACAATGAGCAGTTCTTC. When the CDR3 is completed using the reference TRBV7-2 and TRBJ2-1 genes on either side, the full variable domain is GAGVSQSPSNKVTEKGKDVELRCDPISGHTALYWYRQSLGQGLEFLIYFQGNSAPDKSGLPSDRFSAERTGGSVSTLTIQRTQQEDSAVYLCASSLGDGGSYNEQFFGPGTRLTVL.